Listed here is a single T cell receptor (beta chain). Its antigen is not identified. The sample originates from a study of cytomegalovirus exposure and HLA in healthy donors. PCR involved 60 Vbeta and 13 Jbeta primers. The repertoire was sequenced with immunoSEQ multiplex PCR; TCRdb's copy has only in-frame clones and lacks some. The sample yields 140,000 or so clones, approximately 80% seen once. Findings and limits, study-wide: As a later analysis showed, a missense DCLRE1C variant was linked to trimming of TCR beta V- and J-genes. Later work showed greater clonal expansion in HLA-associated TCR beta chains than in equally common others. As immune exposure information, only CMV serostatus was available. According to a later analysis, most TCR beta chains associated with CMV appeared HLA-restricted.

Per the germline V gene, CDR1 is SGHRS and CDR2 is YFSETQ. Deletions cut 4 bases from V and 10 bases from J, with 18 bases between. CDR3 length equals 14 residues. The rearrangement uses TRBV5-1 and TRBJ2-1; the D is unclear. Sequences were obtained from PBMCs. This receptor was obtained from a boy between 2 and 10 years old in good health and CMV-seronegative. The CDR3 protein is CASSLVTYAGEQFF. The CDR3, as DNA: TGCGCCAGCAGCCTGGTTACCTACGCAGGAGAGCAGTTCTTC.